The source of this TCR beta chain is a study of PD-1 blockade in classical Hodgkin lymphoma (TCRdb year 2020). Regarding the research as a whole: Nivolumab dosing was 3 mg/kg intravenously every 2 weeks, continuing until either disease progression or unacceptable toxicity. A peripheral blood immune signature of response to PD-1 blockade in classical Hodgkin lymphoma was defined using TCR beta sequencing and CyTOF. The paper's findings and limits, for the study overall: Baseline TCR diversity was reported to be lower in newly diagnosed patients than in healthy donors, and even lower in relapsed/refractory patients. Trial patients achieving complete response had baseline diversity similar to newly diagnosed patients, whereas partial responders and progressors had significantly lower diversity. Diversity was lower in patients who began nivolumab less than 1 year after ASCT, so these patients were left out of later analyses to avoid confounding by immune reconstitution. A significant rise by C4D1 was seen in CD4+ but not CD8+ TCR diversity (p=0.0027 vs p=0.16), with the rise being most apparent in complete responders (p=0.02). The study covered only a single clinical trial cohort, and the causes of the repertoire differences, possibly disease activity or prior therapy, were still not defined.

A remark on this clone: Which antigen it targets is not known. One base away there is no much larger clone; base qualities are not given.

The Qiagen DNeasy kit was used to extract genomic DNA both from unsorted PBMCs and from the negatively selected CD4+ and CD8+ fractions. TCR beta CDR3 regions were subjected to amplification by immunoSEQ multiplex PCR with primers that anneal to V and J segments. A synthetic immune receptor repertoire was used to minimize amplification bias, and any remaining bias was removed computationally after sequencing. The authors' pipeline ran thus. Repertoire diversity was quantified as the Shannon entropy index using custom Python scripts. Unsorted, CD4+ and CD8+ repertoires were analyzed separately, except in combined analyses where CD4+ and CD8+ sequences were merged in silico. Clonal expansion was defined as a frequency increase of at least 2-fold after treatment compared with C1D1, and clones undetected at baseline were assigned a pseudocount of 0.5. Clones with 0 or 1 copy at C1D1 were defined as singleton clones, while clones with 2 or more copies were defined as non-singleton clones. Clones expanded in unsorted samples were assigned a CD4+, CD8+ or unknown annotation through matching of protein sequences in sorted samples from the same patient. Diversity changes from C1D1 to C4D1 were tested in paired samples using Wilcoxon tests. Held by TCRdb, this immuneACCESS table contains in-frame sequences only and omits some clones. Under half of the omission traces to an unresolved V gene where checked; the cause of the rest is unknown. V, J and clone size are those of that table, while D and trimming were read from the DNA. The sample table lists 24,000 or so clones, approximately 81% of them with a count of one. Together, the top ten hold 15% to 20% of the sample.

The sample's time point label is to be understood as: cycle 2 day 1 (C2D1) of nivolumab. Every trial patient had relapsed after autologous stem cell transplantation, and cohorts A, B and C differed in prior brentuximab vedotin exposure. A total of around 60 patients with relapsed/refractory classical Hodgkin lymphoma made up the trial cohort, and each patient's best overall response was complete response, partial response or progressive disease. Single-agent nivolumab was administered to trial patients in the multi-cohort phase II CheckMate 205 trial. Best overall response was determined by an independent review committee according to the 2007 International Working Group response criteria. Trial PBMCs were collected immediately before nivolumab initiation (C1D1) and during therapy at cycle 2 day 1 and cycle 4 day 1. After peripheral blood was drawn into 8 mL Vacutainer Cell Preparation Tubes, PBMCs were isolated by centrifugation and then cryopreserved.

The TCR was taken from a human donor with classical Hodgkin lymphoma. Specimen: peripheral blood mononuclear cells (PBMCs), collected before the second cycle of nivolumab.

At the DNA level, the sequence is TGTGCCAGCTCACCAACGAGTACCTACGAGCAGTACTTC. It codes for CASSPTSTYEQYF. The sequence joins TRBV18 to TRBJ2-7; the D gene cannot be resolved reliably. Cut back by 2 bases and 2 bases, the V and J ends lie 7 bases apart. The CDR3, cysteine through phenylalanine, is 13 amino acids long. The kept DNA is CDR3 alone, 39 bases in frame from the first base. CDR1 and CDR2 (KGHSH, LQKENI) derive from the germline V gene.